Each of the 20 T cell receptor beta chains below was sequenced from the same sample in a study of T cells in Graves' hyperthyroidism and ophthalmopathy. Template material for amplifying TCR beta CDR3 regions consisted of RNA transcripts. The primer set for the first-round RT-PCR of the TCR CDR3 was HTBI. TCRdb analysed the multiplex PCR reads with MiXCR anew, one entry per CDR3 protein. The data contain under 650,000 distinct CDR3 sequences, roughly 16% of them singletons. The sample taken for sequencing was blood. The source is a woman aged 25-40 years with Graves' hyperthyroidism.

This clonotype appeared many times. The V call is TRBV11-1, the J call TRBJ2-3, with a weak D call TRBD1 (6 bases). Germline V CDR1 and CDR2: SGHAT, FQDESV (reference sequence). This CDR3 has 14 residues. V was cut by 2 bases and J by 4 bases, with 10 bases left in between. DNA for the CDR3: TGTGCCAGCAGCTTACGCAGGGGTCCAGATACGCAGTATTTT. Translating gives CASSLRRGPDTQYF.

This clonotype was picked up a small number of times. The chain has TRBV6-1 and TRBJ2-1; 10 positions agree with TRBD2. CDR1 is MNHNS and CDR2 is SASEGT in the germline V gene. The CDR3 extends over 16 amino acids. V shed 5 bases and J 2 bases; nucleotides not matched to a gene: 6. The CDR3, as DNA: TGTGCCAGCAGTTCATCAGCGGGAGGGCCCTACAATGAGCAGTTCTTC. It yields the protein CASSSSAGGPYNEQFF.

This clonotype was recorded at least ten times. The chain carries TRBV2 and TRBJ1-2; no clear D gene. CDR1 is SNHLY and CDR2 is FYNNEI in the germline V gene. CDR3 size: 13 residues. Trimming left V 1 base short and J 2 bases short, with 5 bases between. The CDR3 coding sequence is TGTGCCAGCAGTGAAGACCGCAACTATGGCTACACCTTC. This sequence encodes CASSEDRNYGYTF.

Of note for this clonotype: Mismatch with germline at one junction end may stem from a read error. The chain carries TRBV10-3 and TRBJ2-5; D gene ambiguous. This CDR3 has 13 amino acids. Germline V lookup: CDR1 ENHRY, CDR2 SYGVKD. CDR3 protein: CATSPRDQETQYF. CDR3 DNA: TGTGCCACCAGTCCAAGGGATCAAGAGACCCAGTACTTC.

This chain uses TRBV13 with TRBJ2-2; possibly TRBD2 for D (5 bases). From germline, CDR1 is PRHDT and CDR2 FYEKMQ (reference sequence). This CDR3 contains 14 residues. V dropped 1 base and J dropped 6 bases, with 9 bases sitting between them. DNA for the CDR3: TGTGCCAGCAGCTTAGAAGGGAGTGCCGGGGAGCTGTTTTTT. Translating gives CASSLEGSAGELFF.

In its sample, this clonotype was seen many times. The rearrangement links TRBV24-1 to TRBJ2-2, with a weak D call TRBD1 (5 bases). V lost 3 bases, J lost 4 bases, and 11 bases lay in between. This CDR3 comprises 15 residues. Germline CDR1 and CDR2: KGHDR and SFDVKD. CDR3 in DNA: TGTGCCACCAGTGATAAGGGGCGCGGCACCGGGGAGCTGTTTTTT. This translates into CATSDKGRGTGELFF.

Concerning this clonotype itself: A much larger clone lies one base from this, so it may be a read error. The rearrangement links TRBV28 to TRBJ2-3; maybe TRBD2 (6 bases). The CDR3 is 16 amino acids. The V end was cut by 5 bases, the J end by 0 bases, with 15 bases between. Germline V gene data show CDR1 as MDHEN and CDR2 as SYDVKM. The CDR3 protein is CASSQLEGSSTDTQYF. CDR3 sequence (DNA): TGTGCCAGCAGTCAACTGGAGGGATCTAGCACAGATACGCAGTATTTT.

V gene TRBV30 combines with J gene TRBJ1-6; D may be TRBD1 (6 bases). The V end was cut by 4 bases, the J end by 10 bases, with 14 bases between. The CDR3 extends over 13 amino acids. CDR1 and CDR2 (germline): GTSNPN, SVGIG (reference sequence). CDR3 nucleotides: TGTGCCTGGACTCAGGGGTTGGGATCACCCCTCCACTTT. Amino acid sequence: CAWTQGLGSPLHF.

This clonotype has ten or more counts. V is TRBV6-2 or TRBV6-3 and J is TRBJ2-7, with D perhaps matching TRBD1 or TRBD2 (5 bases each). The CDR3 has 15 residues. Germline loops: CDR1 MNHEY, CDR2 SVGEGT. V was trimmed by 4 bases and J by 1 base, leaving 14 bases between them. CDR3 sequence (DNA): TGTGCCAGCAGTTTATCCGGGACGCCTTCCTACGAGCAGTACTTC. Its translation: CASSLSGTPSYEQYF.

The chain couples TRBV4-1 to TRBJ2-7, with TRBD2 matching 7 bases. Germline values: CDR1 MGHRA, CDR2 YSYEKL. The CDR3 totals 14 residues. Trimming removed 0 bases from V and 5 bases from J; junction bases left unmatched: 4. CDR3 sequence reads: CASSQDTSEDEQYF. In DNA form, the CDR3 reads TGCGCCAGCAGCCAAGATACTAGCGAGGACGAGCAGTACTTC.

There are a few counts of this clonotype. The chain carries TRBV5-8 and TRBJ2-1; possibly TRBD2 for D (6 bases). Trimming took off 7 bases at V and 3 bases at J, with 17 bases between the two ends. The length of the CDR3 is 15 residues. CDR1 is SGHTS, CDR2 YDEGEE, per germline. As DNA, the CDR3 is TGTGCCAGCTTTAGGGCGGAGGGGTACTACAATGAGCAGTTCTTC. It encodes CASFRAEGYYNEQFF.

In this sample, this clonotype turned up many times. The chain carries TRBV11-3 and TRBJ2-3; maybe TRBD2 (6 bases). This CDR3 is 15 amino acids long. Germline lookup yields CDR1 SGHNT and CDR2 YENEEA. V shed 5 bases and J shed 2 bases, with 14 bases lying between them. CDR3 bases: TGTGCCAGCAGCCTCGGACTAACACTCACAGATACGCAGTATTTT. It translates to CASSLGLTLTDTQYF. Based on the CDR3 plus reference TRBV11-3 and TRBJ2-3, the full variable domain is EAGVVQSPRYKIIEKKQPVAFWCNPISGHNTLYWYLQNLGQGPELLIRYENEEAVDDSQLPKDRFSAERLKGVDSTLKIQPAELGDSAVYLCASSLGLTLTDTQYFGPGTRLTVL.

The V call is TRBV20-1, the J call TRBJ1-6, with D hard to call. The CDR3 contains 16 residues. Trimming pared 0 bases from V and 7 bases from J, leaving 16 bases between. Germline CDR1 and CDR2: DFQATT and SNEGSKA (reference sequence). The CDR3 DNA reads as TGCAGTGCTAGAGATTTCCACAGATATGACAATTCACCCCTCCACTTT. Translating it yields CSARDFHRYDNSPLHF.

This clonotype was picked up many times. V is TRBV7-9 and J is TRBJ2-3; D remains ambiguous. V gave up 8 bases and J gave up 0 bases, with 12 bases separating them. CDR3 size: 14 residues. The germline CDR1 and CDR2 sequences are SEHNR and FQNEAQ (reference sequence). The chain's CDR3 is CASVASLSTDTQYF. The CDR3 bases are TGTGCCAGCGTCGCATCCCTTAGCACAGATACGCAGTATTTT.

This chain joins TRBV7-9 and TRBJ2-1; 8 bases map to TRBD2. The CDR3 is made up of 17 amino acids. The V and J ends lost 2 bases and 4 bases, in that order; junction bases with no gene match: 10. From germline, CDR1 is SEHNR and CDR2 FQNEAQ (reference sequence). The CDR3 DNA is TGTGCCAGCAGCTTACCCATAGCGGGATTGTCGTACAATGAGCAGTTCTTC. This codes for CASSLPIAGLSYNEQFF.

A few counts support this clonotype. This chain uses TRBV2 with TRBJ2-2; the D is unclear. Trimming removed 4 bases at V and 7 bases at J, with 10 bases between. Germline V gives CDR1 SNHLY, CDR2 FYNNEI. This CDR3 is built from 13 residues. The CDR3: CASSGSGSGELFF. The CDR3 DNA is TGTGCCAGCAGTGGGTCGGGTAGCGGGGAGCTGTTTTTT.

As for this clonotype: A clone one base away is much larger, so this may be a read error. V usage is TRBV20-1 and J usage is TRBJ1-5; D not resolved. Trimming shortened V by 5 bases and J by 5 bases, and 22 bases separated the two germline ends. Germline V gene data show CDR1 as DFQATT and CDR2 as SNEGSKA (reference sequence). The CDR3 totals 16 residues. CDR3 sequence: CSAALGGSSGDQPQHF. The DNA for the CDR3 is TGCAGTGCTGCTCTCGGAGGATCGAGTGGCGATCAGCCCCAGCATTTT.

The CDR3, as DNA: TGTGCCAGTAGGCTAGCGGGACAGGCTAATGAAAAACTGTTTTTT. Amino acids: CASRLAGQANEKLFF. This chain uses TRBV19 with TRBJ1-4; 8 nucleotides line up with TRBD1. The V and J ends lost 6 bases and 3 bases, in that order; junction bases with no gene match: 6. Germline V gene sequence: CDR1 LNHDA, CDR2 SQIVND (reference sequence). The CDR3 is 15 amino acids.

This clonotype has a count of ten or more. The V and J genes are TRBV6-1 and TRBJ1-2; perhaps TRBD1 as D (6 bases). The CDR3 runs 16 residues. V lost 5 bases, J lost 4 bases, and 20 bases lay in between. Germline V lookup: CDR1 MNHNS, CDR2 SASEGT. DNA for the CDR3: TGTGCCAGCAGTTCACAGGGAGGGTTTAGCGGCTATGGCTACACCTTC. Its translation: CASSSQGGFSGYGYTF.

In this sample, this clonotype turned up a few times. V usage is TRBV20-1 and J usage is TRBJ2-2; 8 bases map to TRBD1. Trimming cost V 6 bases and J 5 bases; bases outside gene matches: 8. The CDR3 length is 14 residues. The V gene's germline CDR1 is DFQATT and CDR2 SNEGSKA (reference sequence). The CDR3 loop reads CSAPGQGGTGELFF. CDR3 nucleotide sequence: TGCAGTGCCCCCGGACAGGGAGGTACCGGGGAGCTGTTTTTT.